Sequencing of this TCR beta chain was carried out in a study of T-cell reconstitution after alpha-beta-depleted transplantation in children. Germline V lookup: CDR1 MDHEN, CDR2 SYDVKM. V was clipped by 7 bases and J by 0 bases; unmatched bases: 11. The CDR3 extends over 16 amino acids. The study, taken as a whole, reports: After transplant, at about two months, alpha-beta T cells were reportedly derived from several hundred expanded graft clones. T-cell counts and diversity at one year post-transplant came mainly from newly produced T cells.

This clonotype has at least ten counts. Its antigen remains unknown. The library targeted TCRbeta and was prepared with unique molecular identifiers. Each CDR3 protein gets one entry after TCRdb re-called the PCR reads with MiXCR. This sample has roughly 120,000 distinct CDR3 sequences, with 10% found just once. The sample consisted of PBMCs, taken before TCRalphabeta/CD19-depleted stem cell transplant. This sequence originates from a boy aged 2 to 10 with acute lymphoblastic leukemia, due to receive a stem cell transplant. The J gene is TRBJ2-7, the V gene TRBV28; 8 bases are shared with TRBD2. The CDR3 region has the DNA TGTGCCAGCAATCCCGGGGGGGCAACCTTCTCCTACGAGCAGTACTTC. This sequence encodes CASNPGGATFSYEQYF.